This T cell receptor beta chain stems from a study of blood T cell repertoires in COVID-19. Across the study: The United States, Italy and Spain were the sources of the acute and convalescent COVID-19 samples. T cells, B-cell-depleted T cells, or PBMCs provided the cDNA or gDNA that served as material.

V shed 0 bases, J shed 3 bases, and the junction held 4 bases outside the gene matches. Germline loops: CDR1 MGHRA, CDR2 YSYEKL. CDR3 length equals 18 residues. Study processing details: Amplifying reference gene primers gave estimates of nucleated cell counts. Here immunoSEQ multiplex PCR was the method, and the copy in TCRdb shows in-frame clones only, minus some. For V, J and clone size, that table is used; D and trimming come from the DNA. This sample yields under 300,000 clones, of which roughly 90% are seen a single time; over 2% belongs to the top ten. The TCR sequence derives from a young man who had recovered from COVID-19. Sequencing input: peripheral blood. This chain connects TRBV4-1 to TRBJ2-2; TRBD2 matches 13 bases. DNA for the CDR3: TGCGCCAGCAGCCAAGAGACTAGCGGGGGGCTGGACACCGGGGAGCTGTTTTTT. It yields the protein CASSQETSGGLDTGELFF.